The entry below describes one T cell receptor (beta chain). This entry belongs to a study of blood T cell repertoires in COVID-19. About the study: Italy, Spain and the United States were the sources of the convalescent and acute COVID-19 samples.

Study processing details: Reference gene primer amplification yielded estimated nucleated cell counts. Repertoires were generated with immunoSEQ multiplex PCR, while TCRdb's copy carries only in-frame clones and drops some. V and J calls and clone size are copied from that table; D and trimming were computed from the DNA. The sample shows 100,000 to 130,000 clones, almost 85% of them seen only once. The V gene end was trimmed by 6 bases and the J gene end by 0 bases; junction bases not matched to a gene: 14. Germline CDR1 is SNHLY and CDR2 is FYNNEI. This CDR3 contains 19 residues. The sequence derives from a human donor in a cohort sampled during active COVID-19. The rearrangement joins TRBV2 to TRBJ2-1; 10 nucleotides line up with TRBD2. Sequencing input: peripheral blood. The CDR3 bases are TGTGCCAGCAGGACAACGGGATGGACTAGCGGTAGCTCCTACAATGAGCAGTTCTTC. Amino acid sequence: CASRTTGWTSGSSYNEQFF.